A single sample gave rise to the 4 T cell receptor beta chains below, sequenced in a study of T cells in Graves' hyperthyroidism and ophthalmopathy. RNA transcripts provided the source from which TCR beta CDR3 regions were amplified. TCR CDR3 regions were first amplified by RT-PCR with HTBI primers. Via MiXCR, TCRdb re-called the multiplex PCR reads, giving one row per CDR3 protein. Of under 350,000 distinct CDR3 sequences listed, roughly an eighth are singletons. The source material was blood. These receptors all stem from a middle-aged woman with Graves' ophthalmopathy.

This clonotype was seen ten or more times. The rearrangement links TRBV5-6 to TRBJ2-7; TRBD2 matches at 7 bases. CDR1 is SGHDT, CDR2 YYEEEE, per germline. V shed 7 bases and J 0 bases; nucleotides not matched to a gene: 10. This CDR3 is built from 15 residues. CDR3 DNA sequence: TGTGCCAGCGGTGAGTGGGACTATAACTCCTACGAGCAGTACTTC. This encodes CASGEWDYNSYEQYF.

V is TRBV30 and J is TRBJ2-4; perhaps TRBD2 as D (5 bases). From germline, CDR1 is GTSNPN and CDR2 SVGIG (reference sequence). The CDR3 spans 14 residues. V dropped 0 bases and J dropped 3 bases, with 9 bases sitting between them. CDR3 sequence reads: CAWSVAGGKNIQYF. As DNA, the CDR3 is TGTGCCTGGAGTGTAGCAGGAGGCAAAAACATTCAGTACTTC.

The table lists this clonotype with many counts. The V gene is TRBV3-1, the J gene TRBJ1-2, with D perhaps matching TRBD1 (5 bases). Per the germline V gene, CDR1 is LGHDT and CDR2 is YNNKEL (reference sequence). This CDR3 region has 16 residues. Trimming removed 4 bases at V and 6 bases at J, with 21 bases between. Here the CDR3 reads CASSPQGLGAAHGYTF. Here the CDR3 DNA reads TGTGCCAGCAGCCCCCAAGGCCTTGGGGCAGCCCATGGCTACACCTTC.

This clonotype came up many times. This rearrangement joins TRBV2 to TRBJ2-7; no clear D gene. The CDR3 consists of 12 residues. Per the germline V gene, CDR1 is SNHLY and CDR2 is FYNNEI. Trimming cost V 6 bases and J 4 bases, with 10 bases left between them. In DNA, the CDR3 is TGTGCCAGCAGAGTTGATTCTTACGAGCAGTACTTC. This codes for CASRVDSYEQYF.